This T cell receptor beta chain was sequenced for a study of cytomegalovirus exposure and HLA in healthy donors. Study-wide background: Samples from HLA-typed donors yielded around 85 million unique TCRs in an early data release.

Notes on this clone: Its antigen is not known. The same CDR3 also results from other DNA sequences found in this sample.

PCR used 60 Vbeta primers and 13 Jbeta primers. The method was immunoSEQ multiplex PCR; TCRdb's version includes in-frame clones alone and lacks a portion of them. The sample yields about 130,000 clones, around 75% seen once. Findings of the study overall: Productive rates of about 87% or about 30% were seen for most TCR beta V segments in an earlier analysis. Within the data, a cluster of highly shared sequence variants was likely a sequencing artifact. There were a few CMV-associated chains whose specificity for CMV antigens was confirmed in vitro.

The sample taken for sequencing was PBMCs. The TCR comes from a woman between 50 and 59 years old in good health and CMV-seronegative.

The CDR3 sequence is CASSLRADTQYF. The CDR3 DNA reads as TGTGCCAGCAGTTTACGCGCAGATACGCAGTATTTT. The chain employs TRBV27 and TRBJ2-3; D call uncertain. CDR1 is MNHEY, CDR2 SMNVEV, per germline (reference sequence). This CDR3 is 12 amino acids long. Trimming took off 2 bases at V and 4 bases at J, with 4 bases between the two ends.